The 9 T cell receptor beta chains presented below share a single source sample, sequenced in a study of T cells after yellow fever vaccination. MiXCR was run by TCRdb on the 5' RACE reads, yielding one entry per CDR3 protein. Of some 320,000 distinct CDR3 sequences in the sample, around 10% were seen once. The sample consisted of CD4+ T cells sorted from PBMCs, taken 5 days after the yellow fever booster vaccination. The receptors shown here come from a man aged 18-30 years who received the YFV17D yellow fever vaccine.

This clonotype was observed a few times. The gene calls are TRBV10-3 and TRBJ2-7, with 11 bases identical to TRBD1. V dropped 4 bases and J dropped 4; count of bases not matched to a gene: 3. Germline V gene data show CDR1 as ENHRY and CDR2 as SYGVKD. The length of the CDR3 is 14 residues. In DNA, the CDR3 is TGTGCCATCAGTGCCGGGACAGGGGGTTACGAGCAGTACGTC. Encoded protein: CAISAGTGGYEQYV.

The chain combines TRBV28 with TRBJ2-7; D might be TRBD1 (6 bases). The CDR3 is 12 residues long. CDR1 MDHEN and CDR2 SYDVKM come from the germline V gene. Trimming removed 11 bases at V and 4 bases at J, with 15 bases between. CDR3 nucleotide sequence: TGTGCCTGTGCAGGGGATGGGTACGAGCAGTACTTC. It is translated as CACAGDGYEQYF.

The table lists this clonotype with a few counts. V is TRBV4-2 and J is TRBJ1-2; a possible D gene is TRBD1 (5 bases). From germline, CDR1 is LGHNA and CDR2 YNFKEQ. V lost 2 bases and J lost 6, with 19 bases in between. The CDR3 has 16 amino acids. The CDR3 DNA reads as TGTGCCAGCAGCCAAATCCCTGGGGGTTTGGTACATGGCTACACCTTC. Amino acids: CASSQIPGGLVHGYTF.

This clonotype was counted ten times or more. The rearrangement uses TRBV12-3 or TRBV12-4 and TRBJ2-3; D not resolved. The CDR3 length is 12 residues. The ends were cut back, 3 bases at V and 6 bases at J, with 7 bases in the middle. CDR3 in amino acids: CASSLSWDTQYF. The CDR3 DNA is TGTGCCAGCAGTTTGTCGTGGGATACGCAGTATTTT.

This clonotype was counted a few times. The rearrangement links TRBV12-3 or TRBV12-4 to TRBJ2-1, with D uncertain. V gave up 3 bases and J gave up 8 bases, with 17 bases separating them. CDR3 length: 15 amino acids. In DNA form, the CDR3 reads TGTGCCAGCAGTTTCTTCGGGCCTCCGGGCCATGAGCAGTTCTTC. Residues: CASSFFGPPGHEQFF.

This clonotype appeared many times. The genes are TRBV18 and TRBJ1-1; TRBD1 might be the D (6 bases). This CDR3 is 16 amino acids long. Trimming pared 0 bases from V and 1 base from J, leaving 12 bases between. Germline CDR1 reads KGHSH; CDR2 reads LQKENI. This chain's CDR3 is CASSPPIQGPNTEAFF. DNA for the CDR3: TGTGCCAGCTCACCACCGATACAGGGCCCGAACACTGAAGCTTTCTTT.

This clonotype has a handful of counts. The chain couples TRBV14 to TRBJ2-5, with D possibly called TRBD1 or TRBD2 (5 bases each). The CDR3 runs to 16 residues. Germline lookup yields CDR1 SGHDN and CDR2 FVKESK. V dropped 1 base and J dropped 4 bases, with 16 bases sitting between them. CDR3 sequence (DNA): TGTGCCAGCAGCCAAGGAGGTCAGGGTCGGGGAGAGACCCAGTACTTC. Protein product: CASSQGGQGRGETQYF.

The chain couples TRBV28 to TRBJ1-1; D is unclear. The CDR3 sequence is 13 residues long. Trimming removed 10 bases at V and 4 bases at J, with 16 bases between. The germline V gene encodes CDR1 MDHEN and CDR2 SYDVKM. The CDR3 nucleotides read TGTGCCAACACACGGTCGGGCGGCACTGAAGCTTTCTTT. Amino acids: CANTRSGGTEAFF. The variable domain in full, with the rest retrieved from reference TRBV28 and TRBJ1-1, is DVKVTQSSRYLVKRTGEKVFLECVQDMDHENMFWYRQDPGLGLRLIYFSYDVKMKEKGDIPEGYSVSREKKERFSLILESASTNQTSMYLCANTRSGGTEAFFGQGTRLTVV.

This clonotype has only a few counts. The CDR3 region is CASSLYPPSSGRSNQPQHF. CDR3 in DNA: TGTGCCAGCAGTTTATATCCCCCAAGTTCAGGGAGAAGCAATCAGCCCCAGCATTTT. The genes are TRBV27 and TRBJ1-5; D may be TRBD1 (5 bases). From germline, CDR1 is MNHEY and CDR2 SMNVEV (reference sequence). The CDR3 has 19 amino acids. Between the trimmed V and J ends, which lost 1 base and 1 base, there was a span of 20 bases.